This T cell receptor (beta chain) was recovered during a study of cytotoxic CD8 clonotypes in ibrutinib-treated CLL. Regarding the study as a whole: Age-matched healthy donor levels were exceeded by baseline clonality, which tracked circulating CD8+ T-cell counts.

Remarks on this clone: What it binds is unknown.

CDR1 and CDR2 (germline): SGHRS, YFSETQ. The CDR3 length is 15 residues. J lost 8 bases, V lost 0 bases, and 10 bases had no gene match. Depths of 1 in 200,000 to 1 in 1 million T cells were the sequencing target. Repertoires were generated with immunoSEQ multiplex PCR, while TCRdb's copy carries only in-frame clones and drops some. The data hold under 300,000 clones, with roughly three quarters observed a single time. The chain links TRBV5-1 to TRBJ1-2, with TRBD1 matching 7 bases. Sequences were derived from PBMCs, sampled at disease progression, from a patient treated with ibrutinib. The receptor's source is a human donor with chronic lymphocytic leukemia. The CDR3 protein is CASSLVPGQPLGYTF. For the CDR3, the DNA is TGCGCCAGCAGCTTGGTTCCGGGACAGCCGTTGGGCTACACCTTC. The full variable domain, with the rest looked up from reference TRBV5-1 and TRBJ1-2, is KAGVTQTPRYLIKTRGQQVTLSCSPISGHRSVSWYQQTPGQGLQFLFEYFSETQRNKGNFPGRFSGRQFSNSRSEMNVSTLELGDSALYLCASSLVPGQPLGYTFGSGTRLTVV.